This is a list of T cell receptor beta chains from one sample in a study of B cell selection in AIRE deficiency. TCRdb's copy holds only in-frame clones and misses some; the assay was immunoSEQ multiplex PCR. This table holds approximately 24,000 clones, roughly 96% found once. Sample: CD4+CD127+ conventional T cells sorted from PBMCs. The receptors were gathered from a human donor in good health. Both conserved end residues are part of each CDR3. Fields, in order: D gene, J gene, clone size, V gene, CDR3 DNA, CDR3 protein. D genes are given only for firm matches. Size is omitted from some rows. Given values are once, few, many or a class for expanded clones.

>.|TRBJ1-1|.|TRBV29-1
TGCAGCTCCCGGGTGCAGGAAGGCACTGAAGCTTTCTTT
CSSRVQEGTEAFF
>TRBD1|TRBJ1-6|.|TRBV7-8
TGTGCCAGCAGCTCCGGGACAGGGTCTTCACCCCTCCACTTT
CASSSGTGSSPLHF
>TRBD2|TRBJ2-1|.|TRBV19
TGTGCCAGTAACTCACGGGAGGGTTTTAATGAGCAGTTCTTC
CASNSREGFNEQFF
>TRBD1|TRBJ2-2|.|TRBV9
TGTGCCAGCAGCGTTCAACAGGGGGTAGGGACCGGGGAGCTGTTTTTT
CASSVQQGVGTGELFF
>TRBD1|TRBJ1-2|.|TRBV7-6
TGTGCCAGCAGGAGCAAGCAGGGGGCGGGGGGCTACACCTTC
CASRSKQGAGGYTF
>.|TRBJ2-7|.|TRBV18
TGTGCCAGCTCACCAGTACAGGACAGCTACGAGCAGTACTTC
CASSPVQDSYEQYF
>.|TRBJ2-6|.|TRBV10-1
TGCGCCAGCAGTTCGTGCGTAAGATCACAAAGTCGGGCCAACGTCCTGACTTTC
CASSSCVRSQSRANVLTF
>.|TRBJ1-1|.|TRBV19
TGTGCCAGTAGTATAGACAGGGCCGCTGAAGCTTTCTTT
CASSIDRAAEAFF
>.|TRBJ2-3|.|TRBV4-1
TGCGCCAGCAGCCAACAATCGGTCCAGGCAGATACGCAGTATTTT
CASSQQSVQADTQYF
>.|TRBJ2-5|.|TRBV7-2
TGTGCCAGCAGCGGCGGCACCGTCTTTCCCAACTTC
CASSGGTVFPNF
>.|TRBJ2-3|.|TRBV29-1
TGCAGCGTCCCGACGGGACCGCTTAGCACAGATACGCAGTATTTT
CSVPTGPLSTDTQYF
>.|TRBJ2-7|.|TRBV5-5
TGTGCCAGCAGCTTGTTAGGGAGGCCCTACGAGCAGTACTTC
CASSLLGRPYEQYF
>.|TRBJ1-2|.|TRBV28
TGTGCCACCCTCGGCCGCAACTATGGCTACACCTTC
CATLGRNYGYTF
>.|TRBJ2-3|.|TRBV5-1
TGCGCCAGCAGCTTGGGGACGCCCGACAGTACGCAGTATTTT
CASSLGTPDSTQYF
>.|TRBJ2-1|once|TRBV11-3
TGTGCCAGCAGCGGGCAGGGGAACTACAATGAGCAGTTCTTC
CASSGQGNYNEQFF
>.|TRBJ2-3|.|TRBV2
TGTGCCAGCACTCCTGCCTCGAACACAGATACGCAGTATTTT
CASTPASNTDTQYF
>TRBD1|TRBJ1-1|.|TRBV4-2
TGTGCCAGCAGCCAGGGGCGAGGGGGCGGAAACACTGAAGCTTTCTTT
CASSQGRGGGNTEAFF
>.|TRBJ1-2|.|TRBV2
TGTGCCAGCAGTGAAGAGATGAACTATGGCTACACCTTC
CASSEEMNYGYTF